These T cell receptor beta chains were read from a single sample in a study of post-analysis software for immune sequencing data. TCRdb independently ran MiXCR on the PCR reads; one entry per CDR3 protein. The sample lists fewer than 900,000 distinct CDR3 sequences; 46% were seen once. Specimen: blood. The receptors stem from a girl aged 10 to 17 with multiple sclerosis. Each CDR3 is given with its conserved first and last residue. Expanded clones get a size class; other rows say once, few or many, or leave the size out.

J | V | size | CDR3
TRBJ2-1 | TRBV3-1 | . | CASSQDPLLGLAYNEQFF
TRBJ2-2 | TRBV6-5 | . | CASSADRWELFF
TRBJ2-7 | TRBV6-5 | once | CASSYFAPLAGVSYEQYF
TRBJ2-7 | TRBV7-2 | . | CASSPRSGSSYEQYF
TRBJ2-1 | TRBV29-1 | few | CSQGGTSREQFF
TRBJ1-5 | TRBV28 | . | CASRPGTERARQPQHF
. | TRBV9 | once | CASSETSGSGNEQYF
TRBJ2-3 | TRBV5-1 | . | CASSLVWQGSTDTQYF
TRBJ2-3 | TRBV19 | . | CARKDRGTDTQYF
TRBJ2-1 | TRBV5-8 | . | CATSEGRGNEQFF
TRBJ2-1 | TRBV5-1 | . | CASSFVAGGPSDEQFF